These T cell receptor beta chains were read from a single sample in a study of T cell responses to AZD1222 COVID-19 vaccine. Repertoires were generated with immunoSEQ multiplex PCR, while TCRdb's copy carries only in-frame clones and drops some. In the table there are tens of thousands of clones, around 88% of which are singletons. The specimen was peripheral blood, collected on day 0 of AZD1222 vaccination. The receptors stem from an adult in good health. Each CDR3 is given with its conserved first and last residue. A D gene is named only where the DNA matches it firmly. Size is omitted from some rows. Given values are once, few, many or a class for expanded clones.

TGTGCCAGCAGTGGCGTGGGCAGGGGGAACTATAATTCACCCCTCCACTTT,CASSGVGRGNYNSPLHF,TRBJ1-6,-,TRBD1,TRBV2
TGTGCCACCTGGGGGGCAGGCCTAGAGCAGTACTTC,CATWGAGLEQYF,TRBJ2-7,-,-,TRBV27
TGTGCCAGCTCAACCCTCTGGGACACTGAAGCTTTCTTT,CASSTLWDTEAFF,TRBJ1-1,-,-,TRBV6-5
TGTGCCAGCAGCAGGACTACACCTAATGAGCAGTTCTTC,CASSRTTPNEQFF,TRBJ2-1,-,-,TRBV12-3/TRBV12-4
TGTGCCAGCAGTTTTTGGTTGAACACTGAAGCTTTCTTT,CASSFWLNTEAFF,TRBJ1-1,-,-,TRBV27
TGTGCCAGCACCCGGCTTGGCCCTCCGTTGAACTACGAGCAGTACTTC,CASTRLGPPLNYEQYF,TRBJ2-7,-,-,TRBV27
TGCGCCAGCAGCCTCCGGACAGGGGGCTTCACTGAAGCTTTCTTT,CASSLRTGGFTEAFF,TRBJ1-1,-,TRBD1,TRBV4-1
TGTGCCAGTAGTATAAGGCAAGGCGGGAGGGGAACAGATACGCAGTATTTT,CASSIRQGGRGTDTQYF,TRBJ2-3,-,TRBD2,TRBV19
TGTGCCAGCAGGACGACGGGAAACACCATATATTTT,CASRTTGNTIYF,TRBJ1-3,-,-,TRBV28
TGTGCCAGCAGTGATATTATCGGCGGAAACACCATATATTTT,CASSDIIGGNTIYF,TRBJ1-3,-,-,TRBV2
TGTGCCAGCAGCTTAGACACCTACAATGAGCAGTTCTTC,CASSLDTYNEQFF,TRBJ2-1,-,-,TRBV7-9
TGTGCCACCAAGCTGACAGGGGGCTTGACGGGCTACACCTTC,CATKLTGGLTGYTF,TRBJ1-2,-,TRBD1,TRBV2
TGTGCCAGCAGTTACTCCGCGACAGGGACCTTGAGCACTGAAGCTTTCTTT,CASSYSATGTLSTEAFF,TRBJ1-1,few,TRBD1,TRBV6-2/TRBV6-3
TGTGCCAGCGGATTATCCCCCTCCTACGAGCAGTACTTC,CASGLSPSYEQYF,TRBJ2-7,-,-,TRBV28
TGTGCCAGCAGCCCCGGAGTAGCGGGGGGATGGTCCTACAATGAGCAGTTCTTC,CASSPGVAGGWSYNEQFF,TRBJ2-1,-,TRBD2,TRBV7-3
TGTGCCAGCAGCCAAGGACCTAGCGAGACCTACGAGCAGTACTTC,CASSQGPSETYEQYF,TRBJ2-7,-,-,TRBV3-1/TRBV3-2
TGTGCCATCAGTGAGTCAGCTGGTAGCGGGAGATACGAGCAGTACTTC,CAISESAGSGRYEQYF,TRBJ2-7,-,TRBD2,TRBV10-3
TGTGCCAGCAGCCAAGATTGGGGGACAGGGATGGCTGAAGCTTTCTTT,CASSQDWGTGMAEAFF,TRBJ1-1,-,TRBD1,TRBV4-2
TGTGCCAGCAGCTTAGACAGGCATGGCTACACCTTC,CASSLDRHGYTF,TRBJ1-2,-,-,TRBV7-2
TGTGCCAGCAGCTTGGTGTGGAGGAGCTCCTACGAGCAGTACTTC,CASSLVWRSSYEQYF,TRBJ2-7,-,-,TRBV5-6
TGTGCCAGCACCCCCGACAGGGTCTTCACAGATACGCAGTATTTT,CASTPDRVFTDTQYF,TRBJ2-3,few,TRBD1,TRBV2
TGCAGCGCTGTACGTTCTACCAAAAACATTCAGTACTTC,CSAVRSTKNIQYF,TRBJ2-4,-,-,TRBV29-1
TGTGCCACCCGGAGGGGTAGCGCAGATACGCAGTATTTT,CATRRGSADTQYF,TRBJ2-3,-,-,TRBV24-1
TGTGCCTGGAGTGTGGGAAGTGAGGAAGCTTTCTTT,CAWSVGSEEAFF,TRBJ1-1,-,-,TRBV30
TGCGCCAGCAGTAATGAGCGGGCGAACACCGGGGAGCTGTTTTTT,CASSNERANTGELFF,TRBJ2-2,-,-,TRBV5-1
TGTGCCAGCACCCTTAGCGGGGGGGCCAGCAATGAGCAGTTCTTC,CASTLSGGASNEQFF,TRBJ2-1,-,TRBD2,TRBV7-8
TGTGCCAGCAGTCCCACAGGGGGTTGGGGCAATCAGCCCCAGCATTTT,CASSPTGGWGNQPQHF,TRBJ1-5,-,TRBD1,TRBV27
TGTGCCAGCAGTTTGGGGACTAGCGGGAGGGGTAGCTCCTACGAGCAGTACTTC,CASSLGTSGRGSSYEQYF,TRBJ2-7,-,TRBD2,TRBV28
TGTGCCAGCAGCCCTAGCGGGAAGACAGATACGCAGTATTTT,CASSPSGKTDTQYF,TRBJ2-3,once,TRBD2,TRBV7-9
TGTGCCACCCTAATAGCGGGAAACACCGGGGAGCTGTTTTTT,CATLIAGNTGELFF,TRBJ2-2,-,TRBD2,TRBV28
TGTGCCGTTTTCAGGGTAATGAACACTGAAGCTTTCTTT,CAVFRVMNTEAFF,TRBJ1-1,many,-,TRBV6-5